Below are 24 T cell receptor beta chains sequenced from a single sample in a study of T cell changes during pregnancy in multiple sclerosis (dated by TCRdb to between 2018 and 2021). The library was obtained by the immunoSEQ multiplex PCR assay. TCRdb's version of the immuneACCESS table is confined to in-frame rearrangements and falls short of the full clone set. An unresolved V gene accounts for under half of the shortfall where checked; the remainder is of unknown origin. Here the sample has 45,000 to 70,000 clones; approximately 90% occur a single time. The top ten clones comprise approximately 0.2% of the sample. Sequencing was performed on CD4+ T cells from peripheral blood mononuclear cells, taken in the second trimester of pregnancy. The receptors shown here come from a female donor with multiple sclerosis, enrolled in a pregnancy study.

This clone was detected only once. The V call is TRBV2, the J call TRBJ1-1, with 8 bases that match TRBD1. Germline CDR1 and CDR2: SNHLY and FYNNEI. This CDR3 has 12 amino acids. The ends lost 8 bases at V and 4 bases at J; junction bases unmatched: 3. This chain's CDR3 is CASDRGGTEAFF. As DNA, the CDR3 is TGTGCCAGCGACAGGGGAGGCACTGAAGCTTTCTTT.

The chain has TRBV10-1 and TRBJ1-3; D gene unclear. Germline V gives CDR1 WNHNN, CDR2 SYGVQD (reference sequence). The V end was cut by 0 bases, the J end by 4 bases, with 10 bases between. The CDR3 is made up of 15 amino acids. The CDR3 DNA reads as TGCGCCAGCAGTGAGTCAAGAACGGTCGGAAACACCATATATTTT. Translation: CASSESRTVGNTIYF.

The CDR3 nucleotides are TGTGCCAGCAGTCGGGACAGGGGGGCTGAAGCTTTCTTT. Translated, it gives CASSRDRGAEAFF. The gene calls are TRBV6-5 and TRBJ1-1; 11 nucleotides match TRBD1. J gave up 6 bases and V 5 bases, and 2 bases lay outside the gene matches. CDR3 length: 13 residues. The germline V gene encodes CDR1 MNHEY and CDR2 SVGAGI.

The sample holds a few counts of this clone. In DNA, the CDR3 is TGTGCCAGCAGTGACCGGGGTTGGACTGAAGCTTTCTTT. It encodes CASSDRGWTEAFF. The V gene is TRBV6-1, the J gene TRBJ1-1; D is unresolved. The CDR3 consists of 13 residues. Germline CDR1 is MNHNS and CDR2 is SASEGT. V was shortened by 3 bases and J by 5 bases, with 10 bases between the two germline ends.

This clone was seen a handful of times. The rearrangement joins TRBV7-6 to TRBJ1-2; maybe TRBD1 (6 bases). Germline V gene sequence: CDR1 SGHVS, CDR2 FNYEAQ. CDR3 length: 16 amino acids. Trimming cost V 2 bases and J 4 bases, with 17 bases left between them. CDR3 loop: CASSLSTGTSPYGYTF. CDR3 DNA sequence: TGTGCCAGCAGCTTATCGACCGGGACATCCCCCTATGGCTACACCTTC.

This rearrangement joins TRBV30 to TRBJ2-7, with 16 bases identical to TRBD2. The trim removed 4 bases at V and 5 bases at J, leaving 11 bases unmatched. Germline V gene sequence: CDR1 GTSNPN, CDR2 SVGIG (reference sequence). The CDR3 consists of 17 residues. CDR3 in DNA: TGTGCCTGGAACCCGGGACTAGCGGGAGGGGCCGGGGACGAGCAGTACTTC. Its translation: CAWNPGLAGGAGDEQYF.

For the CDR3, the DNA is TGTGCCAGTAGCAGACAGGGACAGGGAGGTTCCGGGGCCAACGTCCTGACTTTC. As protein: CASSRQGQGGSGANVLTF. The V gene is TRBV19, the J gene TRBJ2-6, with 9 bases lining up with TRBD1. This CDR3 region has 18 residues. V gave up 6 bases and J gave up 4 bases; unmatched junction bases: 13. CDR1 LNHDA and CDR2 SQIVND come from the germline V gene (reference sequence).

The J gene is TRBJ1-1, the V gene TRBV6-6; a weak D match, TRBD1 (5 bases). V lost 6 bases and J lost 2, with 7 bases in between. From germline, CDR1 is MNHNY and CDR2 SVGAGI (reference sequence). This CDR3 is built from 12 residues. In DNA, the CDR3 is TGTGCCAGCAGGGGGGGAAACACTGAAGCTTTCTTT. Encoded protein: CASRGGNTEAFF.

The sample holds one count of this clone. The CDR3: CASSLGGPRRDTGELFF. In DNA, the CDR3 is TGTGCCAGCAGCTTGGGGGGGCCTAGGCGTGACACCGGGGAGCTGTTTTTT. The V call is TRBV5-6, the J call TRBJ2-2, with D maybe TRBD1 (6 bases). The CDR3 runs 17 residues. The germline CDR1 and CDR2 sequences are SGHDT and YYEEEE. The germline V and J ends were trimmed by 0 bases and 3 bases, with 15 bases remaining between them.

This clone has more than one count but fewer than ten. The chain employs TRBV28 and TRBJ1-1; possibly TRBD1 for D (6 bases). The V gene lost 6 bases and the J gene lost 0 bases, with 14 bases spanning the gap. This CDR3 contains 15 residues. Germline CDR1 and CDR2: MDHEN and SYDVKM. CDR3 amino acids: CASRDATGVNTEAFF. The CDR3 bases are TGTGCCAGCAGGGACGCGACAGGAGTGAACACTGAAGCTTTCTTT.

In nucleotides, the CDR3 is TGTGCCAGCAGCCAGACCCAGAGGCCTGTCGGGGAGCTGTTTTTT. This gives the protein CASSQTQRPVGELFF. The chain has TRBV7-9 and TRBJ2-2; D gene uncertain. The CDR3 has 15 residues. The ends were cut back, 5 bases at V and 7 bases at J, with 17 bases in the middle. CDR1 SEHNR and CDR2 FQNEAQ come from the germline V gene (reference sequence).

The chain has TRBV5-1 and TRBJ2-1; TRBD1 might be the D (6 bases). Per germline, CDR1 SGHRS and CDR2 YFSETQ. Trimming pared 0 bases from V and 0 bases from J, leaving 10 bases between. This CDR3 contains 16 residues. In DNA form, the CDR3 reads TGCGCCAGCAGCTTGGCCTGGGACACCTCCTACAATGAGCAGTTCTTC. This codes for CASSLAWDTSYNEQFF. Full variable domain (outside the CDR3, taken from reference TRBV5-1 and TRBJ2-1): KAGVTQTPRYLIKTRGQQVTLSCSPISGHRSVSWYQQTPGQGLQFLFEYFSETQRNKGNFPGRFSGRQFSNSRSEMNVSTLELGDSALYLCASSLAWDTSYNEQFFGPGTRLTVL.

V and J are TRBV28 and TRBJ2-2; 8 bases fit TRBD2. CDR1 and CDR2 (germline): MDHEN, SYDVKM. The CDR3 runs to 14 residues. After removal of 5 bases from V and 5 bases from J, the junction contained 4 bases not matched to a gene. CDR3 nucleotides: TGTGCCAGCAGTCGGACTAGCCCAACCGGGGAGCTGTTTTTT. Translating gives CASSRTSPTGELFF.

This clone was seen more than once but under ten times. The CDR3 here is CASSSGTSGFEQYF. CDR3 DNA sequence: TGTGCCAGCAGCTCCGGGACTAGCGGGTTCGAGCAGTACTTC. The chain joins TRBV6-5 to TRBJ2-7; TRBD2 aligns across 12 bases. Germline assignment: CDR1 MNHEY and CDR2 SVGAGI. The J segment lost 6 bases and the V segment lost 6 bases, leaving 6 bases of the junction unmatched. The CDR3 consists of 14 residues.

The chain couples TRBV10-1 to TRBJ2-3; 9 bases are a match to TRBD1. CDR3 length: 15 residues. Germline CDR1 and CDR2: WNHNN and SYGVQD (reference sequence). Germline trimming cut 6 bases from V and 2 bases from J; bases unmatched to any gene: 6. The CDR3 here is CASSDRTGDTDTQYF. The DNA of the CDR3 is TGCGCCAGCAGCGACCGGACAGGGGACACAGATACGCAGTATTTT.

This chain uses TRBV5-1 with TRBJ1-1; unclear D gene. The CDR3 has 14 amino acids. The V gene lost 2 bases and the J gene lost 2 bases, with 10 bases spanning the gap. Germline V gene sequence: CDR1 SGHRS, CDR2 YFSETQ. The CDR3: CASSLGRDNTEAFF. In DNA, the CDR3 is TGCGCCAGCAGCTTAGGGAGGGATAACACTGAAGCTTTCTTT.

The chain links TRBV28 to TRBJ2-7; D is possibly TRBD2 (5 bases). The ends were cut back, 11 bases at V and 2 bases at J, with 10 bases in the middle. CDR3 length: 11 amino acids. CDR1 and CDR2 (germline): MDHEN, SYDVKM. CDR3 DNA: TGTGCCGTCGGGCGGGCCTACGAGCAGTACTTC. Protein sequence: CAVGRAYEQYF.

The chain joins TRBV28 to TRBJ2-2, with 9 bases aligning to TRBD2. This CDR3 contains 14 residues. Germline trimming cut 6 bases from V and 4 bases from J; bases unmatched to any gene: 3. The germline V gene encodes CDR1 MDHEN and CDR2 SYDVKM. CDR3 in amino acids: CASRLAGSTGELFF. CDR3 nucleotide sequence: TGTGCCAGCAGGCTAGCGGGATCCACCGGGGAGCTGTTTTTT.

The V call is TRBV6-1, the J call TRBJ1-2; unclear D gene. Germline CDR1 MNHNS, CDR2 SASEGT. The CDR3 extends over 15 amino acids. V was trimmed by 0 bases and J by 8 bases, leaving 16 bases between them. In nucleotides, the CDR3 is TGTGCCAGCAGTGAAGCGCTCGAGGGATGGTGGGGCTACACCTTC. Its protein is CASSEALEGWWGYTF.

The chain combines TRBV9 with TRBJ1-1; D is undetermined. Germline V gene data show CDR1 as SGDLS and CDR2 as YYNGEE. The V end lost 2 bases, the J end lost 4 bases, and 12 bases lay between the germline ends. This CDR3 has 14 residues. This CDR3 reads CASSVGGVGTEAFF. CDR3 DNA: TGTGCCAGCAGCGTCGGCGGGGTGGGCACTGAAGCTTTCTTT.

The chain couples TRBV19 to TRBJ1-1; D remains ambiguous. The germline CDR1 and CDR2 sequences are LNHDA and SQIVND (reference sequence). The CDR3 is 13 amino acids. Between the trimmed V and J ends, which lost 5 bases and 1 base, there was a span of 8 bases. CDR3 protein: CASSLQSNTEAFF. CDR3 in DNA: TGTGCCAGTAGTCTACAGTCGAACACTGAAGCTTTCTTT. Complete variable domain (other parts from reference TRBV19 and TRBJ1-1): DGGITQSPKYLFRKEGQNVTLSCEQNLNHDAMYWYRQDPGQGLRLIYYSQIVNDFQKGDIAEGYSVSREKKESFPLTVTSAQKNPTAFYLCASSLQSNTEAFFGQGTRLTVV.

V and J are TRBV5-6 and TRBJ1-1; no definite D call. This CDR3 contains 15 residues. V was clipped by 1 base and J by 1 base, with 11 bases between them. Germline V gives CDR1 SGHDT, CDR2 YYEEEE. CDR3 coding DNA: TGTGCCAGCAGCTTGATTGGCAGGTCGAACACTGAAGCTTTCTTT. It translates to CASSLIGRSNTEAFF.

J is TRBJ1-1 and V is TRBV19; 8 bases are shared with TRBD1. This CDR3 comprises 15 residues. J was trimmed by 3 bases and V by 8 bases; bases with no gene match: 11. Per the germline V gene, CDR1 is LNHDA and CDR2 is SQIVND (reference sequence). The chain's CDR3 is CASSPGQGGYTEAFF. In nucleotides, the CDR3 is TGTGCCAGTTCGCCCGGACAGGGAGGGTACACTGAAGCTTTCTTT.

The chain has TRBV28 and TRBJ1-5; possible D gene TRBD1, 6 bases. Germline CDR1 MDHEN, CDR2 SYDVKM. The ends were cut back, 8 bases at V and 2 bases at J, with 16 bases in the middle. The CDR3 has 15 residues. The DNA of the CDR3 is TGTGCCAGCCTAAAGGCGGCAGGGGGCAATCAGCCCCAGCATTTT. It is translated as CASLKAAGGNQPQHF.